This T cell receptor beta chain was captured by sequencing in a study of T-cell reconstitution after alpha-beta-depleted transplantation in children. Note on this clonotype: Its matching antigen is unknown.

Unique molecular identifiers tagged the TCRbeta library. TCRdb passed the PCR reads through MiXCR, listing each CDR3 protein once. The table has more than 90,000 distinct CDR3 sequences, around a tenth seen once; the top ten hold 30% to 35%. Trimming took 4 bases from V and 6 from J; bases not matched to a gene: 6. From germline, CDR1 is SQVTM and CDR2 ANQGSEA. This CDR3 spans 15 amino acids. Study-wide results and limits: The study traced high day-60 TCRbeta diversity in some patients to surviving recipient T cells and thymic progenitors.

The material sequenced was PBMCs, taken before TCRalphabeta/CD19-depleted stem cell transplant. This sequence joins TRBV29-1 and TRBJ2-1; 13 bases are a match to TRBD2. This clonotype was sampled from a boy younger than 10 with acute lymphoblastic leukemia, due to receive a stem cell transplant. This chain's CDR3 is CSVGARLAGGNEQFF. CDR3 bases: TGCAGCGTTGGCGCTAGACTAGCGGGAGGCAATGAGCAGTTCTTC.